The text below deals with one T cell receptor beta chain. This clonotype was counted only a few times. The antigen it binds to is not known. Per-nucleotide qualities are absent, and no much larger clonotype sits a single base away. This record belongs to a study of identical twins (dated by TCRdb to 2016 to 2017). Study-wide context: To test whether fetal clonotypes persist, the study used deep sequencing on TCR alpha and beta repertoires from monozygotic twins, unrelated adults of various ages, and cord blood. Replicate twin experiments were performed at different times using different library preparation protocols to rule out contamination.

The CDR3 has 14 amino acids, counting the end cysteine and phenylalanine. Only CDR3 DNA remains: 42 bases, in frame from the first base. V sheds 5 bases and J sheds 3 bases, leaving 14 bases between their ends. Per the germline V gene (reference sequence), SGHKS is the CDR1 and YYEKEE is the CDR2. Preparation of the library involved 5' RACE. Sequencing instrument: Illumina HiSeq 2000. A universal primer binding site was added through template switching, and the final cDNA carried a unique molecular identifier so that TCR cDNA molecules could be counted accurately. Specific primers in the conserved constant-segment region were used to synthesize first-strand cDNA for TCR alpha and beta chains. To control for contamination, every cDNA library carried two barcodes: a SMART-Mk sample barcode plus Illumina barcodes. Two successive PCR steps introduced TruSeq adapter sequences along with Illumina sample barcodes. TCR alpha and beta cDNA libraries were sequenced on the Illumina HiSeq platform with custom primers. Regarding the original processing steps: MiGEC processed the raw reads to extract unique molecular identifiers, while MiXCR was used to determine the CDR3 positions. For each individual, recombination models were inferred using an EM algorithm with the repgenHMM and IGoR tools. Shared clonotype analysis was performed with the tcR package in R, normalizing sharing by the product of cloneset sizes. To study raw recombination without the effects of thymic and clonal selection, out-of-frame nonproductive sequences were analyzed. The raw public reads went through TCRdb reprocessing: fastp at Q25, MiXCR clone calling, in-frame beta chains kept. Rows matching on CDR3 protein sequence are summarized as one entry with the most common DNA and genes. TCRdb, rather than the study authors, made the V and J calls. Counted in this sample were 350,000 to 600,000 distinct CDR3 sequences; approximately 14% of them appeared once. About 0.53% of the sample belongs to the ten largest clones.

Every donor in the study was a healthy Caucasian. The twin cohort comprised three pairs of female monozygotic twins, all aged roughly 18 to 30 years. CD4+ and CD8+ T cell populations were isolated with positive isolation kits from Invitrogen. The investigation overall reported the following: Recombination models systematically underestimated out-of-frame TCR alpha sharing in monozygotic twins but agreed with sharing between unrelated individuals. The excess sharing between twins in beta out-of-frame sequences was weaker because fewer shared sequences reduced the signal-to-noise ratio. Zero-insertion analyses could be partly confounded by invariant T cells such as MAIT and iNKT, although diverse VJ usage argued against such confounding for most clonotypes. Compared with coincidental sharing between unrelated individuals, out-of-frame TCR alpha sequences shared between twins had an excess of sequences with low generation probability. Conclusions relied on cross-sectional statistical analysis, since the same donors could not be followed over many years. Fewer insertions were carried by abundant cord blood beta clonotypes; a weaker similar trend was observed in young adult naive repertoires, while no such trend was observed in memory repertoires.

The data were also submitted as part of a second study, on yellow fever vaccine responses in identical twins. The second investigation adds: According to the authors, in identical twins the way T cells responded to vaccination appeared partly convergent and partly personalized. In the study, vaccine-responding T cell clones were precisely tracked in identical twins.

The receptor was isolated from a woman younger than 30 in good health. Sequencing was done on a sample of CD4+ T cells sorted from blood. Recombination connected TRBV5-5 to TRBJ2-5; confidence is insufficient to name the D gene. The nucleotides are TGTGCCAGCAGATATACGATTGCGGAAGAGACCCAGTACTTC. The translation is CASRYTIAEETQYF.